This record covers a single T cell receptor (beta chain). The data stem from a study of T cell changes during pregnancy in multiple sclerosis. The table came from immunoSEQ multiplex PCR; TCRdb's copy has only in-frame clones and leaves some out. The table includes about 70,000 clones, 85% to 95% detected once. The CDR3 has 12 amino acids. Trimming removed 10 bases at V and 0 bases at J, with 9 bases between. Germline V lookup: CDR1 ENHRY, CDR2 SYGVKD. Sequencing used CD8+ T cells from peripheral blood mononuclear cells, obtained in the third trimester of pregnancy. The V gene is TRBV10-3, the J gene TRBJ1-1; D ambiguous. The TCR was taken from a female donor in good health, enrolled as a control in a pregnancy study. The CDR3 DNA follows: TGTGCCACCTCCAAGCTGAACACTGAAGCTTTCTTT. Its protein is CATSKLNTEAFF.